What follows are 7 T cell receptor beta chains derived from one specimen sequenced in a study of neurological immune-mediated disorders. Each CDR3 protein is one row after TCRdb ran MiXCR on the 5' RACE reads. The sample lists fewer than 85,000 distinct CDR3 sequences; roughly 17% were seen once. The sequenced sample consisted of PBMCs. These receptors all stem from a woman aged 40 to 55 in good health.

The rearrangement uses TRBV7-2 and TRBJ2-5, with unresolved D. Per germline, CDR1 SGHTA and CDR2 FQGNSA. The ends were cut back, 5 bases at V and 2 bases at J, with 3 bases in the middle. The CDR3 length is 11 residues. The CDR3 DNA follows: TGTGCCAGCAGCCAGCAAGAGACCCAGTACTTC. Amino acids: CASSQQETQYF.

There are many counts of this clonotype. The J gene is TRBJ1-1, the V gene TRBV20-1, with D maybe TRBD1 (5 bases). With 3 bases removed from V and 5 bases from J, the gap between germline ends came to 16 bases. This CDR3 region has 14 residues. Germline CDR1 DFQATT, CDR2 SNEGSKA (reference sequence). The CDR3 region is CSASLSGGKTEAFF. In DNA form, the CDR3 reads TGCAGTGCTAGTCTTTCGGGGGGGAAAACTGAAGCTTTCTTT.

This clonotype has a count of ten or more. The V gene is TRBV19, the J gene TRBJ2-7; TRBD1 aligns across 12 bases. Trimming at V came to 8 bases and at J to 7 bases, leaving 9 bases not matched to a gene. Per the germline V gene, CDR1 is LNHDA and CDR2 is SQIVND (reference sequence). The CDR3 contains 14 residues. As DNA, the CDR3 is TGTGCCAGTCGTCCGGGACAGGGGGCGAGTGAGCAGTACTTC. The encoded protein is CASRPGQGASEQYF.

Many counts were recorded for this clonotype. This chain joins TRBV12-3 or TRBV12-4 and TRBJ1-1, with a possible D match to TRBD1 (6 bases). The CDR3 spans 16 residues. V was shortened by 0 bases and J by 1 base, with 12 bases between the two germline ends. CDR3 region: CASSLATGTRNTEAFF. In DNA, the CDR3 is TGTGCCAGCAGTTTAGCGACCGGGACACGGAACACTGAAGCTTTCTTT.

This clonotype was seen ten or more times. The chain recombines TRBV20-1 with TRBJ2-3, with D unclear. CDR3 length: 14 amino acids. Trimming stripped 0 bases from V and 4 bases from J, with 11 bases between. Germline V CDR1 and CDR2: DFQATT, SNEGSKA (reference sequence). The chain's CDR3 is CSARDKTTSDTQYF. CDR3 nucleotides: TGCAGTGCTAGAGATAAAACTACTTCAGATACGCAGTATTTT.

This clonotype showed up many times. The rearrangement uses TRBV5-1 and TRBJ2-6, with D unclear. Germline loops: CDR1 SGHRS, CDR2 YFSETQ. This CDR3 is 16 amino acids long. V lost 4 bases to trimming and J lost 2 bases, with 13 bases between them. CDR3 nucleotides: TGCGCCAGCAGCACCGAGGCCCTGCCTGGGGCCAACGTCCTGACTTTC. It translates to CASSTEALPGANVLTF.

This clonotype occurred many times. V and J are TRBV20-1 and TRBJ2-1; tentatively, D is TRBD1 (5 bases). This CDR3 has 13 amino acids. Per the germline V gene, CDR1 is DFQATT and CDR2 is SNEGSKA (reference sequence). The CDR3 loop is CTPSVIGVDEQFF. CDR3 bases: TGCACTCCCTCGGTTATAGGGGTAGATGAGCAGTTCTTC.